The rows below give T cell receptor beta chains drawn from one sample of a study of blood T cell repertoires in COVID-19. Measured with immunoSEQ multiplex PCR; TCRdb has only the in-frame clones, and not every one. The sample has 120,000 to 150,000 clones; 85% to 90% are singletons. Material for sequencing was peripheral blood. These receptors were collected from a man aged 50 to 60 who had recovered from COVID-19. CDR3s include the opening cysteine and the closing phenylalanine or tryptophan. D genes are given only for firm matches. Only part of the rows carry a size: once, few, many, or a class if the clone is expanded.

size: -; D: -; V: TRBV6-2/TRBV6-3; length: 12; J: TRBJ2-1; CDR3: CASSLYSNEQFF; DNA: TGTGCCAGCAGTCTCTACAGCAATGAGCAGTTCTTC
size: -; D: TRBD1; V: TRBV11-2; length: 14; J: TRBJ1-4; CDR3: CASSFGQGAEKLFF; DNA: TGTGCCAGCAGCTTCGGACAGGGGGCGGAAAAACTGTTTTTT
size: -; D: TRBD1; V: TRBV4-2; length: 17; J: TRBJ1-3; CDR3: CASSQVSRTGAGNTIYF; DNA: TGTGCCAGCAGCCAAGTATCCCGGACAGGGGCTGGAAACACCATATATTTT
size: -; D: TRBD1; V: TRBV5-5; length: 18; J: TRBJ1-1; CDR3: CASSFKTVGTGVNTEAFF; DNA: TGTGCCAGCAGCTTCAAAACTGTAGGGACAGGGGTGAACACTGAAGCTTTCTTT
size: -; D: TRBD2; V: TRBV2; length: 15; J: TRBJ2-7; CDR3: CASSRLAGLSYEQYF; DNA: TGTGCCAGCAGTCGTTTAGCGGGGCTTTCCTACGAGCAGTACTTC
size: -; D: -; V: TRBV5-1; length: 18; J: TRBJ2-6; CDR3: CASRPRAGAFIGANVLTF; DNA: TGCGCCAGCAGGCCGCGGGCAGGGGCATTCATCGGGGCCAACGTCCTGACTTTC
size: -; D: TRBD1; V: TRBV19; length: 15; J: TRBJ2-2; CDR3: CASSIGTADSGELFF; DNA: TGTGCCAGTAGTATCGGGACAGCGGATTCCGGGGAGCTGTTTTTT
size: once; D: -; V: TRBV7-9; length: 17; J: TRBJ2-3; CDR3: CASSLRSRDSPTDTQYF; DNA: TGTGCCAGCAGTCTCAGGTCCCGAGACAGTCCAACAGATACGCAGTATTTT
size: -; D: -; V: TRBV6-2/TRBV6-3; length: 15; J: TRBJ2-7; CDR3: CASSSQLRTVYEQYF; DNA: TGTGCCAGCAGTTCTCAACTCAGGACAGTCTACGAGCAGTACTTC
size: -; D: -; V: TRBV20-1; length: 13; J: TRBJ2-3; CDR3: CSASNSLADTQYF; DNA: TGCAGTGCTAGTAACAGTCTCGCAGATACGCAGTATTTT
size: -; D: -; V: TRBV30; length: 14; J: TRBJ2-3; CDR3: CAWSVLVGGNTQYF; DNA: TGTGCCTGGAGTGTACTGGTGGGAGGAAATACGCAGTATTTT
size: -; D: TRBD1; V: TRBV30; length: 15; J: TRBJ1-5; CDR3: CAWSPTGGLRQPQHF; DNA: TGTGCCTGGAGTCCGACAGGGGGTCTACGGCAGCCCCAGCATTTT
size: -; D: TRBD2; V: TRBV11-2; length: 17; J: TRBJ2-2; CDR3: CASSLDLGLAITGELFF; DNA: TGTGCCAGCAGCTTAGATCTCGGACTAGCGATCACCGGGGAGCTGTTTTTT
size: -; D: -; V: TRBV14; length: 13; J: TRBJ1-3; CDR3: CASSQNVRGTIYF; DNA: TGTGCCAGCAGCCAAAATGTCCGGGGCACCATATATTTT
size: -; D: -; V: TRBV6-5; length: 14; J: TRBJ1-5; CDR3: CASSSAGRTQPQHF; DNA: TGTGCCAGCAGTTCAGCGGGGCGGACACAGCCCCAGCATTTT
size: -; D: TRBD1; V: TRBV7-3; length: 15; J: TRBJ2-7; CDR3: CASSPSKGASYEQYF; DNA: TGTGCCAGCAGCCCAAGCAAGGGGGCTTCCTACGAGCAGTACTTC
size: -; D: -; V: TRBV6-5; length: 13; J: TRBJ1-1; CDR3: CASSYDRDTEAFF; DNA: TGTGCCAGCAGTTACGACAGAGACACTGAAGCTTTCTTT
size: -; D: -; V: TRBV19; length: 13; J: TRBJ1-1; CDR3: CASSMGRDTEAFF; DNA: TGTGCCAGTAGTATGGGGAGGGACACTGAAGCTTTCTTT
size: -; D: -; V: TRBV10-3; length: 13; J: TRBJ1-3; CDR3: CAIGSGLGNTIYF; DNA: TGTGCCATCGGCTCAGGGTTGGGAAACACCATATATTTT
size: -; D: TRBD2; V: TRBV27; length: 17; J: TRBJ2-5; CDR3: CASTKNPRLAGQETQYF; DNA: TGTGCCAGCACCAAGAACCCCAGACTAGCGGGGCAAGAGACCCAGTACTTC
size: few; D: TRBD1; V: TRBV6-2/TRBV6-3; length: 19; J: TRBJ1-2; CDR3: CASSYPKWDRNSIDYGYTF; DNA: TGTGCCAGCAGTTATCCTAAGTGGGACAGGAATTCAATAGACTATGGCTACACCTTC
size: -; D: -; V: TRBV19; length: 14; J: TRBJ1-1; CDR3: CASSMGWGSIEAFF; DNA: TGTGCCAGTAGTATGGGATGGGGCTCAATTGAAGCTTTCTTT
size: -; D: -; V: TRBV6-2/TRBV6-3; length: 18; J: TRBJ1-2; CDR3: CASSFFLRTDRSYYGYTF; DNA: TGTGCCAGCAGTTTCTTCCTAAGGACAGACCGGAGCTACTATGGCTACACCTTC
size: -; D: -; V: TRBV10-3; length: 12; J: TRBJ1-6; CDR3: CAISEAGSPLHF; DNA: TGTGCCATCAGTGAAGCAGGGTCACCCCTCCACTTT
size: once; D: TRBD1; V: TRBV4-3; length: 14; J: TRBJ1-1; CDR3: CASSLDRASTEAFF; DNA: TGCGCCAGCAGCCTTGACAGGGCGTCCACTGAAGCTTTCTTT
size: -; D: -; V: TRBV5-1; length: 14; J: TRBJ1-2; CDR3: CASSLLDNNYGYTF; DNA: TGCGCCAGCAGCTTGCTGGACAACAACTATGGCTACACCTTC
size: -; D: TRBD2; V: TRBV6-5; length: 14; J: TRBJ2-7; CDR3: CASSSPGLPEEQYF; DNA: TGTGCCAGCAGTTCCCCGGGACTACCTGAGGAGCAGTACTTC
size: -; D: TRBD2; V: TRBV7-2; length: 17; J: TRBJ2-1; CDR3: CASSRSKLSGGNWEQFF; DNA: TGTGCCAGCAGCCGCTCTAAGCTTAGCGGGGGGAACTGGGAGCAGTTCTTC
size: -; D: TRBD1; V: TRBV11-2; length: 16; J: TRBJ2-7; CDR3: CASSLFVVTGGDEQYF; DNA: TGTGCCAGCAGCTTATTCGTCGTGACAGGGGGCGACGAGCAGTACTTC